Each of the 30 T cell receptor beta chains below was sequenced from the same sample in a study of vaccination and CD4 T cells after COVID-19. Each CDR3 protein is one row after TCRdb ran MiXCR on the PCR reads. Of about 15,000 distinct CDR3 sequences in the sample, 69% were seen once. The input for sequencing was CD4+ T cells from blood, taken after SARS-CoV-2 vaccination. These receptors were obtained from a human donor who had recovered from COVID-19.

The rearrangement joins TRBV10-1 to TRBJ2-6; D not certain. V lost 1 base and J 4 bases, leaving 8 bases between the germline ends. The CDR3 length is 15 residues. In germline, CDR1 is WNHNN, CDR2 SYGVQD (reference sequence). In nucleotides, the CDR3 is TGCGCCAGCAGTGAGTATGGGTACGGGGCCAACGTCCTGACTTTC. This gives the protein CASSEYGYGANVLTF.

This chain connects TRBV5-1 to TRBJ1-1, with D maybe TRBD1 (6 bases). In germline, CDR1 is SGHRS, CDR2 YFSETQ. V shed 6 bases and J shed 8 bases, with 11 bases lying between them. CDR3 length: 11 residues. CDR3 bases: TGCGCCAGCACTGGCGACAGGGAAGCTTTCTTT. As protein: CASTGDREAFF. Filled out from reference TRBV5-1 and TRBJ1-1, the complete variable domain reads KAGVTQTPRYLIKTRGQQVTLSCSPISGHRSVSWYQQTPGQGLQFLFEYFSETQRNKGNFPGRFSGRQFSNSRSEMNVSTLELGDSALYLCASTGDREAFFGQGTRLTVV.

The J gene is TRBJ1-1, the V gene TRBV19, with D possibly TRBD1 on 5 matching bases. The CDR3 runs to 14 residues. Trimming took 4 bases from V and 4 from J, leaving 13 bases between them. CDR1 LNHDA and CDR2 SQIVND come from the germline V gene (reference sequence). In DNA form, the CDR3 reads TGTGCCAGTAGTACCCCGGGGGGGGGCACTGAAGCTTTCTTT. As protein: CASSTPGGGTEAFF.

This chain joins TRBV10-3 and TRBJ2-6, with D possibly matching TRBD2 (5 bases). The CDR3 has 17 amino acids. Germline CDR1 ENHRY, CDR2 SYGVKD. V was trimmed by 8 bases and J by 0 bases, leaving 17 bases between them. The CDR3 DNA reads TGTGCCATCTCTTCAGAGACTATCAGCTCTGGGGCCAACGTCCTGACTTTC. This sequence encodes CAISSETISSGANVLTF.

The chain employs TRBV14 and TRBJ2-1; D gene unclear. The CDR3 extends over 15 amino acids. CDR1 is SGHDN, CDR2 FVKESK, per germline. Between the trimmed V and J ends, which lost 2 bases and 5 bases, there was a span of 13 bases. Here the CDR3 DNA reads TGTGCCAGCAGCCAACTAGACTCCCCCCACAATGAGCAGTTCTTC. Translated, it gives CASSQLDSPHNEQFF.

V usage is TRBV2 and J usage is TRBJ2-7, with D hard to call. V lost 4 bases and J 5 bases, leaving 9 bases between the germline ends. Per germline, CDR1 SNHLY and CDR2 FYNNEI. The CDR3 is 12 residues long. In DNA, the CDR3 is TGTGCCAGCAGTGGACACGGTGACGAGCAGTACTTC. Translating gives CASSGHGDEQYF.

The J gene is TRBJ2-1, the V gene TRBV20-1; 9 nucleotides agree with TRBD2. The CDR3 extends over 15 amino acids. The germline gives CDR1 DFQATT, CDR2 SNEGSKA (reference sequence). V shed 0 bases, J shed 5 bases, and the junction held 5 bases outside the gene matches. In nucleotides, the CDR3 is TGCAGTGCTAGAGATACCCTAGCGGGACACAATGAGCAGTTCTTC. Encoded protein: CSARDTLAGHNEQFF.

The CDR3 loop reads CASSIDLSGSPLHF. In nucleotides, the CDR3 is TGTGCCAGTAGTATCGACCTCAGCGGTTCACCCCTCCACTTT. The J gene is TRBJ1-6, the V gene TRBV19; D unresolved. CDR3 size: 14 residues. V gave up 3 bases and J gave up 9 bases, with 12 bases separating them. Looked up from germline, CDR1 is LNHDA and CDR2 is SQIVND (reference sequence).

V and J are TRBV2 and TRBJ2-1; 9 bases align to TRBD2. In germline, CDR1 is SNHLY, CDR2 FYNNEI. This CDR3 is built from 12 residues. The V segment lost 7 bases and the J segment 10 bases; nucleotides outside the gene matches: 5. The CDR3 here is CASKTSGLEQFF. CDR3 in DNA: TGTGCCAGCAAGACTAGCGGACTGGAGCAGTTCTTC. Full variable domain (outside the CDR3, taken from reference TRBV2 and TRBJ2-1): EPEVTQTPSHQVTQMGQEVILRCVPISNHLYFYWYRQILGQKVEFLVSFYNNEISEKSEIFDDQFSVERPDGSNFTLKIRSTKLEDSAMYFCASKTSGLEQFFGPGTRLTVL.

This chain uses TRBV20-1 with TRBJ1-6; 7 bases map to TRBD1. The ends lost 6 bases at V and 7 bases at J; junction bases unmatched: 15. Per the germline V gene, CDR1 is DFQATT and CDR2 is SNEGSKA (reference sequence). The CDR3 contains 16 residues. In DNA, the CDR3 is TGCAGTGCAGGCCGGGACAGATTGAAACGGAATTCACCCCTCCACTTT. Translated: CSAGRDRLKRNSPLHF.

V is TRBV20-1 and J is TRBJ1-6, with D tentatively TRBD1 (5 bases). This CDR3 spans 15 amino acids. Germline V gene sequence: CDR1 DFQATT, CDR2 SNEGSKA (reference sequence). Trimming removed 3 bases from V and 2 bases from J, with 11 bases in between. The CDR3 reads CSARTVGAYNSPLHF. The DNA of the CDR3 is TGCAGTGCTAGGACAGTAGGCGCCTATAATTCACCCCTCCACTTT.

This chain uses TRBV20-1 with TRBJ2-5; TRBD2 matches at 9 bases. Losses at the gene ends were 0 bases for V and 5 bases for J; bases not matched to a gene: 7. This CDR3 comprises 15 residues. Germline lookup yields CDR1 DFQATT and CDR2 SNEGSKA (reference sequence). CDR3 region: CSAREPSGNRETQYF. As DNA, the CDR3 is TGCAGTGCTAGAGAACCTAGCGGGAACAGGGAGACCCAGTACTTC.

The CDR3 sequence is CASSWTSSYEQYF. DNA of the CDR3: TGTGCCAGCAGCTGGACAAGCTCCTACGAGCAGTACTTC. The chain links TRBV7-2 to TRBJ2-7; the D gene is possibly TRBD1 (5 bases). CDR3 length: 13 residues. Trimming removed 4 bases from V and 0 bases from J, with 7 bases in between. The germline V gene has CDR1 SGHTA and CDR2 FQGNSA.

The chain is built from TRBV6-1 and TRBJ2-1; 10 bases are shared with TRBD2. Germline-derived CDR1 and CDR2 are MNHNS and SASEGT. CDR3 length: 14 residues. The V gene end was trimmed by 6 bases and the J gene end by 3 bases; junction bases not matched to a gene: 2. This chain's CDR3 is CASSPSGSYNEQFF. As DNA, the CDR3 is TGTGCCAGCAGCCCTAGCGGGAGCTACAATGAGCAGTTCTTC.

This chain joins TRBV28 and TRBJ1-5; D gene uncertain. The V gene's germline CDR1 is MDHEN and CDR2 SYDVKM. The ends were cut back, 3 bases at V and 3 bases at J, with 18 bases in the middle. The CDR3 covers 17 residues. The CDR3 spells CASSLTPWESSNQPQHF. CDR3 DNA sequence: TGTGCCAGCAGTTTGACCCCGTGGGAAAGCTCCAATCAGCCCCAGCATTTT.

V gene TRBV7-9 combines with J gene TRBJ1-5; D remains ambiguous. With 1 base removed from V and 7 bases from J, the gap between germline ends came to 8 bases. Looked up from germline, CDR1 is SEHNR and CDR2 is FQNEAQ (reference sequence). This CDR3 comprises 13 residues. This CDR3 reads CASSLGGLQPQHF. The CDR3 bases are TGTGCCAGCAGCTTAGGAGGGCTGCAGCCCCAGCATTTT. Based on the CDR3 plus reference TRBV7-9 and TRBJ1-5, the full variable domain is DTGVSQNPRHKITKRGQNVTFRCDPISEHNRLYWYRQTLGQGPEFLTYFQNEAQLEKSRLLSDRFSAERPKGSFSTLEIQRTEQGDSAMYLCASSLGGLQPQHFGDGTRLSIL.

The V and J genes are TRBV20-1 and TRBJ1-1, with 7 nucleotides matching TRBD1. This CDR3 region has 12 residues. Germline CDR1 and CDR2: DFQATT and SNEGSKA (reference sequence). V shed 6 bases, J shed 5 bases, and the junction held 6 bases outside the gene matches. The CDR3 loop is CSAMDRLTEAFF. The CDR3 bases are TGCAGTGCGATGGACAGGCTTACTGAAGCTTTCTTT.

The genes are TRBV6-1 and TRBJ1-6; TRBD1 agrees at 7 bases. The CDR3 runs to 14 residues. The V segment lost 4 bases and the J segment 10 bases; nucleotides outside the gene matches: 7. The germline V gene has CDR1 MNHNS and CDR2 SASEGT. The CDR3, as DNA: TGTGCCAGCAGTGGAACAGGGGTTAAGTCACCCCTCCACTTT. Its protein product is CASSGTGVKSPLHF.

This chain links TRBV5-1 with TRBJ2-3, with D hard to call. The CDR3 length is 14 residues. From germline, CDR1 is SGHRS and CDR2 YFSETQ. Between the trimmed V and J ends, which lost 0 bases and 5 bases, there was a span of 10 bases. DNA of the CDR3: TGCGCCAGCAGCTTGGCGGGCCTCAAAGATACGCAGTATTTT. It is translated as CASSLAGLKDTQYF. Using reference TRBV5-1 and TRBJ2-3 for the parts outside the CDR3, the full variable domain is KAGVTQTPRYLIKTRGQQVTLSCSPISGHRSVSWYQQTPGQGLQFLFEYFSETQRNKGNFPGRFSGRQFSNSRSEMNVSTLELGDSALYLCASSLAGLKDTQYFGPGTRLTVL.

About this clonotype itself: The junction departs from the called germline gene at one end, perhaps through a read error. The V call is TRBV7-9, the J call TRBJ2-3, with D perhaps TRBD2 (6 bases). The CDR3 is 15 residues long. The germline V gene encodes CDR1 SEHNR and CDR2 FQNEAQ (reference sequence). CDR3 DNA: TGTGTCAGCAGCTTCGGGACTCCCCGCACAGATACGCAGTATTTT. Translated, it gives CVSSFGTPRTDTQYF.

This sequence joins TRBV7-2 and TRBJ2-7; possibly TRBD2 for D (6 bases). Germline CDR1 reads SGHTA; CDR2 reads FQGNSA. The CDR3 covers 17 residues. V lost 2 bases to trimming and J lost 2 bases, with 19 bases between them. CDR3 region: CASSLSIWRDGAYEQYF. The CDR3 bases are TGTGCCAGCAGCTTAAGTATCTGGCGGGACGGAGCCTACGAGCAGTACTTC.

The chain's CDR3 is CASSPTPPRTRNTGELFF. DNA for the CDR3: TGTGCCAGCAGCCCCACCCCTCCCAGGACGAGAAACACCGGGGAGCTGTTTTTT. The genes are TRBV27 and TRBJ2-2; D uncertain. V shed 6 bases and J shed 2 bases, with 22 bases lying between them. CDR1 is MNHEY, CDR2 SMNVEV, per germline (reference sequence). The CDR3 length is 18 residues.

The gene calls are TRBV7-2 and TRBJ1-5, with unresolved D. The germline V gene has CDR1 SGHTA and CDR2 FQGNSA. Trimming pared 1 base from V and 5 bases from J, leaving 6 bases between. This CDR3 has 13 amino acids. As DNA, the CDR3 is TGTGCCAGCAGCTTAGATAGGGATCAGCCCCAGCATTTT. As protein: CASSLDRDQPQHF. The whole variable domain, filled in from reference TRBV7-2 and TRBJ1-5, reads GAGVSQSPSNKVTEKGKDVELRCDPISGHTALYWYRQSLGQGLEFLIYFQGNSAPDKSGLPSDRFSAERTGGSVSTLTIQRTQQEDSAVYLCASSLDRDQPQHFGDGTRLSIL.

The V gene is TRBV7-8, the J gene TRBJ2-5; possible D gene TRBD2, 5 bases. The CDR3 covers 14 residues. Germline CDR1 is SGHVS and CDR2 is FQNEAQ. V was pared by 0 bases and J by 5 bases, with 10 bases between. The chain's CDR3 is CASSLAYGIETQYF. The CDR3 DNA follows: TGTGCCAGCAGCTTAGCGTACGGGATTGAGACCCAGTACTTC.

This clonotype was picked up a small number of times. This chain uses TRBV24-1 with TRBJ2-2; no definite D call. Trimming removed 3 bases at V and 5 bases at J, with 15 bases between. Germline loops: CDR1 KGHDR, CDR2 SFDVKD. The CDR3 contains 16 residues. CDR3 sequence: CATSDSGGMTTGELFF. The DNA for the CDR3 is TGTGCCACCAGTGATAGTGGCGGAATGACTACCGGGGAGCTGTTTTTT.

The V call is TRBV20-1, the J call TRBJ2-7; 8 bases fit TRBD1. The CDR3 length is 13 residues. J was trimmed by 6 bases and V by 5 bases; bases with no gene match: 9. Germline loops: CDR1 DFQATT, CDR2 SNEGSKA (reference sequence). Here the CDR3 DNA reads TGCAGTGCTGATAGACAGGGGATAGGCGAGCAGTACTTC. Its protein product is CSADRQGIGEQYF.

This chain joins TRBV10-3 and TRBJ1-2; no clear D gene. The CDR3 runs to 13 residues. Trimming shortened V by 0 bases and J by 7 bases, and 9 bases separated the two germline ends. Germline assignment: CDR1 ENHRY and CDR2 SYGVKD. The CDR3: CAISESKKLGYTF. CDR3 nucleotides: TGTGCCATCAGTGAGTCCAAGAAGCTTGGCTACACCTTC.

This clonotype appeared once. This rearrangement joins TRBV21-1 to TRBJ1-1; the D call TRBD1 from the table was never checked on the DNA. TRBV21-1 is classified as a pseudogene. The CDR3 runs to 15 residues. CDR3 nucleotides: TGTGCCAGCAGACAGGGGGAATATTTCGAGTGGGAAGCTTTCTTT. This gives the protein CASRQGEYFEWEAFF.

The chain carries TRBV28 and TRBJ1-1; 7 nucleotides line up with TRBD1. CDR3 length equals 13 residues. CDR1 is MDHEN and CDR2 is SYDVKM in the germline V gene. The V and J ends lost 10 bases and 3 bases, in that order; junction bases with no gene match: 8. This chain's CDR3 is CATVQGPHTEAFF. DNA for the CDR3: TGTGCCACCGTACAGGGGCCCCACACTGAAGCTTTCTTT.

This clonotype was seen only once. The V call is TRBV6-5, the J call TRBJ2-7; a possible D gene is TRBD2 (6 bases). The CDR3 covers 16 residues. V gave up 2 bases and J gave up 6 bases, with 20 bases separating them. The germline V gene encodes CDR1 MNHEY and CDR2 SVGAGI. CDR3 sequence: CASSYPPYGGGSEQYF. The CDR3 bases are TGTGCCAGCAGTTACCCCCCGTACGGGGGAGGAAGCGAGCAGTACTTC.